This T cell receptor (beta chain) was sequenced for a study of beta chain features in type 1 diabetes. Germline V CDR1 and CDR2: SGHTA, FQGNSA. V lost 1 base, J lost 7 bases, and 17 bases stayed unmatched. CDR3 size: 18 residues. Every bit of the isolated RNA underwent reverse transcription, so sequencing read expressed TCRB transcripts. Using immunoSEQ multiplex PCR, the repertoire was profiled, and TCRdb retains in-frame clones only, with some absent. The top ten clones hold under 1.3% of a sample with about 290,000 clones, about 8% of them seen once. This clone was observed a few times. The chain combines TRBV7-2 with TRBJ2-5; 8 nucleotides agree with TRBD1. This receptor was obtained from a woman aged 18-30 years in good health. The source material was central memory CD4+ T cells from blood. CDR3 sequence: CASSLVGGGQGVAATQYF. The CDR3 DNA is TGTGCCAGCAGCTTAGTCGGAGGAGGACAGGGCGTTGCAGCGACCCAGTACTTC.